Shown below are 22 T cell receptor beta chains from a single sample sequenced in a study of human T cells and chemical hapten exposure. TCRdb reprocessed the RACE reads via MiXCR and lists one record per CDR3 protein. The sample has nearly 80,000 distinct CDR3 sequences, approximately 10% seen once. Noted time point: patch test 1, 2 weeks after DPC sensitization. The sample's treatment: therapeutic diphenylcyclopropenone sensitization with weekly scalp DPC. The sample here was whole blood, taken in connection with sensitization to the hapten diphenylcyclopropenone (DPC). The receptors here all came from a woman between 45 and 60 years old with alopecia areata. Some clones in this sample may be carry-over from other donors' samples.

This clonotype turned up a few times. The V call is TRBV5-5, the J call TRBJ2-5, with 8 bases lining up with TRBD2. Germline V gives CDR1 SGHKS, CDR2 YYEKEE (reference sequence). There are 17 residues in the CDR3. V shed 5 bases, J shed 4 bases, and the junction held 16 bases outside the gene matches. CDR3 residues: CASSPGGQTGGRETQYF. CDR3 nucleotides: TGTGCCAGCAGTCCGGGGGGCCAAACGGGAGGGCGAGAGACCCAGTACTTC.

This clonotype was detected a few times. The rearrangement links TRBV21-1 to TRBJ2-7; the table calls TRBD1, which could not be checked here. TRBV21-1 is assigned pseudogene status. The CDR3 has 14 amino acids. The CDR3 nucleotides are TGTGCCAGCAGCAAAGGGGACAGCCCCTACGAGCAGTACTTC. This codes for CASSKGDSPYEQYF.

The rearrangement joins TRBV11-2 to TRBJ2-3; 13 nucleotides match TRBD2. V was clipped by 5 bases and J by 6 bases; unmatched bases: 8. The CDR3 has 16 residues. Germline CDR1 reads SGHAT; CDR2 reads FQNNGV. CDR3 in amino acids: CASSPRTSGSIDTQYF. The CDR3 coding sequence is TGTGCCAGCAGCCCCCGGACTAGCGGGAGTATTGATACGCAGTATTTT.

There are a few counts of this clonotype. V usage is TRBV6-6 and J usage is TRBJ1-6; 11 bases align to TRBD1. After removal of 2 bases from V and 9 bases from J, the junction contained 9 bases not matched to a gene. The CDR3 runs to 17 residues. Germline V lookup: CDR1 MNHNY, CDR2 SVGAGI (reference sequence). CDR3 in amino acids: CASSYPLDRGPSSPLHF. CDR3 coding DNA: TGTGCCAGCAGTTACCCCCTGGACAGGGGGCCGAGTTCACCCCTCCACTTT.

This sequence joins TRBV7-3 and TRBJ1-1; the D gene is possibly TRBD1 (5 bases). The V end lost 4 bases, the J end lost 6 bases, and 21 bases lay between the germline ends. There are 16 residues in the CDR3. Germline V gene data show CDR1 as SGHTA and CDR2 as FQGTGA. CDR3 region: CASSSHPPGTSAEAFF. CDR3 nucleotides: TGTGCCAGCAGCTCACATCCCCCCGGGACTTCGGCTGAAGCTTTCTTT.

V gene TRBV29-1 combines with J gene TRBJ2-5; D perhaps matches TRBD2 (5 bases). The CDR3 is 13 amino acids. CDR1 is SQVTM, CDR2 ANQGSEA, per germline. V gave up 4 bases and J gave up 4 bases, with 13 bases separating them. The CDR3 region is CSVVRELAETQYF. CDR3 sequence (DNA): TGCAGCGTTGTACGGGAATTGGCAGAGACCCAGTACTTC. The variable domain in full, with the rest retrieved from reference TRBV29-1 and TRBJ2-5, is SAVISQKPSRDICQRGTSLTIQCQVDSQVTMMFWYRQQPGQSLTLIATANQGSEATYESGFVIDKFPISRPNLTFSTLTVSNMSPEDSSIYLCSVVRELAETQYFGPGTRLLVL.

The chain joins TRBV28 to TRBJ1-1; no clear D. V lost 7 bases and J 2 bases, leaving 5 bases between the germline ends. CDR3 size: 11 residues. The germline gives CDR1 MDHEN, CDR2 SYDVKM. The DNA for the CDR3 is TGTGCCAGCATAACCAACACTGAAGCTTTCTTT. Translating it yields CASITNTEAFF.

This clonotype was counted between two and nine times. The V gene is TRBV5-4, the J gene TRBJ2-7, with 10 nucleotides matching TRBD2. This CDR3 is built from 15 residues. Trimming cost V 6 bases and J 5 bases; bases outside gene matches: 11. Germline CDR1 reads SGHNT; CDR2 reads YYREEE (reference sequence). CDR3 sequence reads: CASTSSGSAVNEQYF. In nucleotides, the CDR3 is TGTGCCAGCACCTCTAGCGGGAGTGCAGTGAACGAGCAGTACTTC. Full variable domain (missing parts from reference TRBV5-4 and TRBJ2-7): ETGVTQSPTHLIKTRGQQVTLRCSSQSGHNTVSWYQQALGQGPQFIFQYYREEENGRGNFPPRFSGLQFPNYSSELNVNALELDDSALYLCASTSSGSAVNEQYFGPGTRLTVT.

In its sample, this clonotype was seen a few times. The genes are TRBV12-3 or TRBV12-4 and TRBJ2-1; D perhaps matches TRBD1 (6 bases). Trimming took off 2 bases at V and 2 bases at J, with 13 bases between the two ends. The CDR3 runs 16 residues. The CDR3 DNA is TGTGCCAGCAGTTTAAAGCTGACAGGAGCCTACAATGAGCAGTTCTTC. Protein product: CASSLKLTGAYNEQFF.

J is TRBJ1-6 and V is TRBV9; D is uncertain. CDR3 size: 14 residues. Germline V lookup: CDR1 SGDLS, CDR2 YYNGEE. V was clipped by 0 bases and J by 11 bases, with 12 bases between them. DNA of the CDR3: TGTGCCAGCAGCGTAGCTAGGACCTCCACACCCCTCCACTTT. Encoded protein: CASSVARTSTPLHF.

This CDR3 is CSAIAGGAGNIQYF. CDR3 DNA: TGCAGTGCTATCGCAGGGGGCGCGGGAAACATTCAGTACTTC. The chain recombines TRBV20-1 with TRBJ2-4; 8 nucleotides line up with TRBD1. CDR3 length equals 14 residues. V lost 4 bases to trimming and J lost 6 bases; unmatched junction nucleotides: 8. CDR1 DFQATT and CDR2 SNEGSKA come from the germline V gene (reference sequence).

This clonotype was counted many times. The chain has TRBV21-1 and TRBJ1-5; the table's D call of TRBD1 was not tested on the DNA. TRBV21-1 is a known pseudogene. This CDR3 comprises 13 residues. DNA for the CDR3: TGTGCCAGCAGCGTCCAGGGGAATCAGCCCCAGCATTTT. Its protein is CASSVQGNQPQHF.

This clonotype came up a few times. The V gene is TRBV29-1, the J gene TRBJ2-7; D tentatively fits TRBD1 or TRBD2 (5 bases each). The V gene lost 4 bases and the J gene lost 2 bases, with 6 bases spanning the gap. Germline V gene sequence: CDR1 SQVTM, CDR2 ANQGSEA. The length of the CDR3 is 11 residues. CDR3 in amino acids: CSVGDPYEQYF. The CDR3 DNA is TGCAGCGTTGGGGACCCCTACGAGCAGTACTTC.

The chain employs TRBV4-2 and TRBJ1-4; possible D gene TRBD1, 6 bases. CDR1 is LGHNA, CDR2 YNFKEQ, per germline. The V gene lost 0 bases and the J gene lost 5 bases, with 10 bases spanning the gap. The CDR3 extends over 15 amino acids. The CDR3: CASSQERGNNEKLFF. CDR3 DNA: TGTGCCAGCAGCCAAGAAAGGGGGAACAATGAAAAACTGTTTTTT.

This clonotype was seen many times. CDR3 in DNA: TGTGCCAGCAGTTGCAACAAAAGGAAGAGGCCCCCGGACTTC. Translated, it gives CASSCNKRKRPPDF. This rearrangement joins TRBV21-1 to TRBJ2-7; TRBD1, the table's D call, lacks a check against the DNA. TRBV21-1 is a pseudogene segment. The CDR3 consists of 14 residues.

This clonotype was seen a handful of times. This chain links TRBV28 with TRBJ2-1, with 7 bases fitting TRBD2. The germline CDR1 and CDR2 sequences are MDHEN and SYDVKM. The junction had 7 bases not matched to a gene; V was cut back by 3 bases and J by 8 bases. This CDR3 is 14 amino acids long. CDR3 in amino acids: CASSFSWAGDEQFF. DNA of the CDR3: TGTGCCAGCAGTTTCTCCTGGGCGGGAGATGAGCAGTTCTTC.

This clonotype was picked up many times. This CDR3 reads CASSFGLAGDNEQFF. DNA for the CDR3: TGTGCCAGCAGTTTTGGACTAGCGGGAGACAATGAGCAGTTCTTC. This chain connects TRBV12-3 or TRBV12-4 to TRBJ2-1; 13 nucleotides align to TRBD2. The junction had 1 base not matched to a gene; V was cut back by 3 bases and J by 5 bases. The CDR3 extends over 15 amino acids.

This clonotype has only a few counts. V is TRBV6-4 and J is TRBJ1-1; D remains unclear. This CDR3 spans 14 amino acids. From germline, CDR1 is MRHNA and CDR2 SNTAGT. The V end was cut by 2 bases, the J end by 1 base, with 8 bases between. The CDR3 protein is CASSDGFSNTEAFF. The DNA for the CDR3 is TGTGCCAGCAGTGACGGGTTTTCGAACACTGAAGCTTTCTTT.

In its sample, this clonotype was seen many times. The genes are TRBV11-2 and TRBJ2-7; no clear D gene. Trimming took 2 bases from V and 5 from J, leaving 13 bases between them. CDR1 SGHAT and CDR2 FQNNGV come from the germline V gene. This CDR3 contains 14 residues. CDR3 DNA: TGTGCCAGCAGCTTAATGTCCTTAACGGACGAGCAGTACTTC. Amino acid sequence: CASSLMSLTDEQYF.

This chain joins TRBV2 and TRBJ2-3; 11 bases match TRBD1. Germline CDR1 SNHLY, CDR2 FYNNEI. The length of the CDR3 is 16 residues. J was trimmed by 5 bases and V by 7 bases; bases with no gene match: 11. The DNA for the CDR3 is TGTGCCAGCAAAGAAAGGACAGGGGGCCGAGAAGATACGCAGTATTTT. This sequence encodes CASKERTGGREDTQYF.

This clonotype was detected a few times. This sequence joins TRBV7-2 and TRBJ1-6; no clear D gene. Trimming pared 4 bases from V and 3 bases from J, leaving 16 bases between. Germline V CDR1 and CDR2: SGHTA, FQGNSA. The CDR3 totals 17 residues. The CDR3 DNA reads TGTGCCAGCAGCTCTCTGCGGGGAATCCACTATAATTCACCCCTCCACTTT. Protein product: CASSSLRGIHYNSPLHF.

This clonotype showed up just a few times. CDR3 in amino acids: CASSAGTGRHSNQPQHF. The CDR3 coding sequence is TGTGCCAGCAGCGCGGGGACAGGGAGGCATAGCAATCAGCCCCAGCATTTT. This chain links TRBV2 with TRBJ1-5; 9 bases line up with TRBD1. CDR3 length: 17 amino acids. V was pared by 6 bases and J by 0 bases, with 9 bases of the junction left unmatched. Germline V lookup: CDR1 SNHLY, CDR2 FYNNEI.